The rows below give T cell receptor beta chains drawn from one sample of a study of persistence of HIV-infected CD4 T cells. TCRdb's table, derived via immunoSEQ multiplex PCR, lists solely in-frame clones and lacks some. This sample has about 45,000 clones, with about 87% found just once. No antigen has been identified for these receptors. The specimen was CD4+ T cells sorted from PBMCs after approximately 19-hour stimulation, collected from a patient who received antiretroviral therapy. Receptors originate from an adult woman with HIV who was CMV-seropositive. Both conserved end residues are part of each CDR3. The D gene is left open where the match is weak. A row's size may be missing; if present it is once, few, many or a size class.

-,-,TRBV30,TRBJ2-3,TGTGCCTGGAGTGTTTGGACAGATACGCAGTATTTT,CAWSVWTDTQYF
-,-,TRBV5-1,TRBJ1-3,TGCGCCAGCAGCCCCAGAACTGGAAACACCATATATTTT,CASSPRTGNTIYF
-,-,TRBV7-2,TRBJ2-7,TGTGCCAGCAGCCCGGACCCCCTAAAAGCCGAGCAGTACTTC,CASSPDPLKAEQYF
-,-,TRBV24-1,TRBJ1-2,TGTGCCACCAGTGATACAGGGAGGCCCTATGGCTACACCTTC,CATSDTGRPYGYTF
-,-,TRBV20-1,TRBJ1-2,TGCAGTGCTGGGGGAGGAGGTGGCTACACCTTC,CSAGGGGGYTF
-,once,TRBV25-1,TRBJ2-7,TGTGCCAGCAGTGAATCAGGGCTTACCTTTAGGGACGAGCAGTACTTC,CASSESGLTFRDEQYF
TRBD1,-,TRBV5-1,TRBJ2-2,TGCGCCAGTTCCGGGACAGCGAACACCGGGGAGCTGTTTTTT,CASSGTANTGELFF
TRBD1,-,TRBV5-8,TRBJ1-5,TGTGCCAGCAGTCTCTTCAGGGGGGAGAATCAGCCCCAGCATTTT,CASSLFRGENQPQHF
TRBD1,-,TRBV5-4,TRBJ1-2,TGTGCCAGCAGTCCATCCGGACAGGGGGCTAACTATGGCTACACCTTC,CASSPSGQGANYGYTF
-,few,TRBV24-1,TRBJ1-2,TGTGCCACCAGTGATGATGAGCTTGGATGGTCGGGCTACACCTTC,CATSDDELGWSGYTF
TRBD2,-,TRBV7-3,TRBJ2-2,TGTGCCAGCAGCGAGCGGGGGGCGAACACCGGGGAGCTGTTTTTT,CASSERGANTGELFF
TRBD1,-,TRBV19,TRBJ1-1,TGTGCCAGTAGTTCCCAGGGGGGCACTGAAGCTTTCTTT,CASSSQGGTEAFF
-,-,TRBV7-3,TRBJ1-2,TGTGCCAGCAGCTTAACGTCGGCGGGGGCGGATGGCTACACCTTC,CASSLTSAGADGYTF
TRBD2,few,TRBV24-1,TRBJ2-1,TGTGCCACCAGTGACCCTAGCGGGGGGGGATACAATGAGCAGTTCTTC,CATSDPSGGGYNEQFF
-,-,TRBV5-6,TRBJ1-2,TGTGCCAGCAGCTTGGGGGCTATTCCCTATGGCTACACCTTC,CASSLGAIPYGYTF
-,-,TRBV2,TRBJ1-1,TGTGCCAGCCGCCGCGCGGAGGGGTACACTGAAGCTTTCTTT,CASRRAEGYTEAFF
-,-,TRBV2,TRBJ2-2,TGTGCCAGCACCCTGGGGGGAGGGAACACCGGGGAGCTGTTTTTT,CASTLGGGNTGELFF
-,few,TRBV30,TRBJ2-3,TGTGCCTGGAGCCGTTCTATTGATACGCAGTATTTT,CAWSRSIDTQYF
-,-,TRBV2,TRBJ1-1,TGTGCCAGCAGTGTCCAGGGGCCTGGCACTGAAGCTTTCTTT,CASSVQGPGTEAFF
-,-,TRBV12-3/TRBV12-4,TRBJ1-2,TGTGCCAGCAGTTTTTCTAAATCGGGCTACACCTTC,CASSFSKSGYTF
TRBD1,-,TRBV10-3,TRBJ1-2,TGTGCCATCAGTGAGGAAAGTGGGACAGCGACCTATGGCTACACCTTC,CAISEESGTATYGYTF
-,-,TRBV29-1,TRBJ1-4,TGCAGCGTGGGACAATATACAACTAATGAAAAACTGTTTTTT,CSVGQYTTNEKLFF
TRBD1,once,TRBV5-1,TRBJ1-2,TGCGCCAGCAGCTTAGGGACAGGCTTCCGAATGGCCCTGAGGCGTGGCTACACCTTC,CASSLGTGFRMALRRGYTF
-,few,TRBV15,TRBJ1-3,TGTGCCACCAGGGTCGAGCGCTCTGGAAACACCATATATTTT,CATRVERSGNTIYF
TRBD1,-,TRBV15,TRBJ1-1,TGTGCCACCAGCAAACCCCGACAGGGGGGTAGCACTGAAGCTTTCTTT,CATSKPRQGGSTEAFF
-,-,TRBV24-1,TRBJ2-5,TGTGCCACCAGTGATTTGTCGCAGACCCAGTACTTC,CATSDLSQTQYF
-,-,TRBV21-1,TRBJ1-5,TGTGCCAGCAGCGACGGGACGGAAGATCAGCCCCAGCATTTT,CASSDGTEDQPQHF
-,-,TRBV19,TRBJ1-6,TGTGCCAGTAGTACGGACACCCTTAGTGGGTCACCCCTCCACTTT,CASSTDTLSGSPLHF
-,-,TRBV19,TRBJ1-5,TGTGCCAGTAGTATGCGGGTTCAGCCCCAGCATTTT,CASSMRVQPQHF
-,-,TRBV30,TRBJ1-1,TGTGCCTGGAGCGCGTCAATGGTGACTGAAGCTTTCTTT,CAWSASMVTEAFF
TRBD2,-,TRBV5-1,TRBJ2-3,TGCGCCAGCAGCGCGTCCTCTAGCGGGGTCCTGCAGGATACGCAGTATTTT,CASSASSSGVLQDTQYF
-,few,TRBV19,TRBJ1-1,TGTGCCAGTAGTAAGGCTGGGGGCTCGGACACTGAAGCTTTCTTT,CASSKAGGSDTEAFF
-,-,TRBV5-1,TRBJ2-3,TGCGCCAGCAGCTTGGGAAACGGGGCGAGCACAGATACGCAGTATTTT,CASSLGNGASTDTQYF
-,-,TRBV6-5,TRBJ1-1,TGTGCCAGCAGCCAGAGACAGAATTTTGAAGCTTTCTTT,CASSQRQNFEAFF
-,-,TRBV2,TRBJ1-3,TGTGCCAGCAGTGAAGCTAGAAGAGGAAACACCATATATTTT,CASSEARRGNTIYF
-,-,TRBV2,TRBJ2-3,TGTGCCAGCATTGGGGGCAGGAGTAGCACAGATACGCAGTATTTT,CASIGGRSSTDTQYF
TRBD2,-,TRBV9,TRBJ2-4,TGTGCCAGCAGCGTCCAAGCGGGGGCGAACATTCAGTACTTC,CASSVQAGANIQYF
-,-,TRBV7-6,TRBJ1-1,TGTGCCAGCAGCCCCAGGGGATTTGACACTGAAGCTTTCTTT,CASSPRGFDTEAFF
TRBD2,-,TRBV30,TRBJ2-1,TGTGCCTGGAGTGCATTCCTAGCGGAAAGCTCCTACAATGAGCAGTTCTTC,CAWSAFLAESSYNEQFF
-,once,TRBV19,TRBJ2-7,TGTGCCAGTAGTTCTGAGAACGAGCAGTACTTC,CASSSENEQYF
-,-,TRBV28,TRBJ1-2,TGTGCCAGCAGCGCGATCCTTTACTATGGCTACACCTTC,CASSAILYYGYTF